The subject of this entry is one T cell receptor beta chain. Antigen unknown. A much larger clone differs by one base, so this may be a read error. TCR alpha and beta CDR3 regions were amplified from RNA using iRepertoire nested multiplex PCR. TCRdb re-derived calls from the multiplex PCR reads in MiXCR, one entry per CDR3 protein. Among about 410,000 distinct CDR3 sequences listed, roughly two fifths were seen once. CDR1 and CDR2 (germline): MNHEY, SMNVEV (reference sequence). This CDR3 spans 12 amino acids. The V and J ends lost 11 bases and 0 bases respectively, with 10 bases between them. The record originates from a study of glioma-infiltrating T cells. Study results and limitations: Very few CDR3 sequences were shared between tissue and blood.

The V and J genes are TRBV27 and TRBJ1-2; D remains ambiguous. The sample consisted of glioma tissue, nonneoplastic brain tissue, or PBMCs (not recorded which). This receptor was identified in a human donor with low-grade glioma or glioblastoma, undergoing nonglioma brain surgery, or in good health (not recorded which). The CDR3: CAGSGTNYGYTF. The CDR3 nucleotides read TGTGCCGGTAGTGGTACTAACTATGGCTACACCTTC.